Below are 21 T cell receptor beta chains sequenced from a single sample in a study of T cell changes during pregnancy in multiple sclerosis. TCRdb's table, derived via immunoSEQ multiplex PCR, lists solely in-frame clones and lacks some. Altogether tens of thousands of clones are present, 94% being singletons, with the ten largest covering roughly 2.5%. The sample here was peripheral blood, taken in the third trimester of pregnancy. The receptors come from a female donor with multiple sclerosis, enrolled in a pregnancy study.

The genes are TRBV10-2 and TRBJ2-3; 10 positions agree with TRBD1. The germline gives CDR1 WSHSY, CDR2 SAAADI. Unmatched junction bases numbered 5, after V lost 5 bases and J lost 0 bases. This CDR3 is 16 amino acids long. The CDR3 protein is CASSLDRGRSTDTQYF. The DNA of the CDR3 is TGCGCCAGCAGTTTGGACAGGGGGAGGAGCACAGATACGCAGTATTTT.

CDR3 amino acids: CASSSLAGGPEGTDTQYF. The CDR3 nucleotides are TGTGCCAGCAGCTCGCTAGCGGGGGGGCCTGAAGGCACAGATACGCAGTATTTT. This rearrangement joins TRBV28 to TRBJ2-3; 12 nucleotides align to TRBD2. The CDR3 length is 18 residues. The V segment lost 6 bases and the J segment 1 base; nucleotides outside the gene matches: 11. The germline gives CDR1 MDHEN, CDR2 SYDVKM.

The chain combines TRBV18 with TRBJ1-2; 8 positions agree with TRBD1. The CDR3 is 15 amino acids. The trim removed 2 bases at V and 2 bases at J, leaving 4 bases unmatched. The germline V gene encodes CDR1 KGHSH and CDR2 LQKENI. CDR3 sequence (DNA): TGTGCCAGCTCACCAGGACAGGGACGCAACTATGGCTACACCTTC. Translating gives CASSPGQGRNYGYTF.

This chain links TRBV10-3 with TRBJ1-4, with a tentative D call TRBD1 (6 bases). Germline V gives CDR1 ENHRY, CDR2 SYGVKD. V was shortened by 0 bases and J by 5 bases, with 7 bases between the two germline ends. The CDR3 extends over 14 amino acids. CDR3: CAISESGQNEKLFF. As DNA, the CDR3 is TGTGCCATCAGTGAGTCGGGACAAAATGAAAAACTGTTTTTT.

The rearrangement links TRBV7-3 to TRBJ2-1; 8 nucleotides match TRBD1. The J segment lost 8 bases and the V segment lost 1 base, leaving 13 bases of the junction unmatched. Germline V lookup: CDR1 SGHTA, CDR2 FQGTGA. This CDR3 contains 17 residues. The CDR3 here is CASSLSSGGRDGDEQFF. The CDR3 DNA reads TGTGCCAGCAGCTTAAGTTCAGGGGGCAGGGATGGCGATGAGCAGTTCTTC.

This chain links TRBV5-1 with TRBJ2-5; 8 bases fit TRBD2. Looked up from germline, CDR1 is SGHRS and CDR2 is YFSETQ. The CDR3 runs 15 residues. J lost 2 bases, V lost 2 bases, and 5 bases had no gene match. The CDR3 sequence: CASSLPGGGQETQYF. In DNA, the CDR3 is TGCGCCAGCAGCTTACCGGGCGGGGGGCAAGAGACCCAGTACTTC.

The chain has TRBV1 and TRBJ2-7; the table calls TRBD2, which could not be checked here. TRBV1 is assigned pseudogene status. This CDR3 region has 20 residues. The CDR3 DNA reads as TGCACCAGCAGCCAAGCAGCTTCCCTCGGGGTCAAACTTAAGTCCTACGAGCAGTACTTC. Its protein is CTSSQAASLGVKLKSYEQYF.

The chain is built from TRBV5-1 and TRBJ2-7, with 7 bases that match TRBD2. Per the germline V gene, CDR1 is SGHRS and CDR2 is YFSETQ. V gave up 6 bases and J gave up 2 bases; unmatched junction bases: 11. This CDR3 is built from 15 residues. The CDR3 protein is CASTLGEGLPYEQYF. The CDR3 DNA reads TGCGCCAGCACACTCGGGGAGGGACTCCCCTACGAGCAGTACTTC.

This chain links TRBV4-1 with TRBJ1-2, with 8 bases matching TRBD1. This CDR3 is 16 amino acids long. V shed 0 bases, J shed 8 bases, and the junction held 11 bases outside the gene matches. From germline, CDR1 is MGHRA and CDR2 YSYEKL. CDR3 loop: CASSQDQRQGFLGYTF. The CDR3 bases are TGCGCCAGCAGCCAAGATCAGAGACAGGGGTTTTTGGGCTACACCTTC.

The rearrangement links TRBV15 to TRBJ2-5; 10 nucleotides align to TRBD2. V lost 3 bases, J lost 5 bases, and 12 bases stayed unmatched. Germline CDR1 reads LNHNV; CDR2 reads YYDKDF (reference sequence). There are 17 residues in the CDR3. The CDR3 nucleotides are TGTGCCACCAGCAGGGGGATAGCGGGGGGCGGTCGGGAGACCCAGTACTTC. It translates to CATSRGIAGGGRETQYF.

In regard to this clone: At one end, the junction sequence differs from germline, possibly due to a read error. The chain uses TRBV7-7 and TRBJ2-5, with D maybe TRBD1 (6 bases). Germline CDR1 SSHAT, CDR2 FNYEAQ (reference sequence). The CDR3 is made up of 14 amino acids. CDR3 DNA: TGTGCTAGCAGCTCACAGGGTAAAGGGGAGACCCAGTACTTC. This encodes CASSSQGKGETQYF.

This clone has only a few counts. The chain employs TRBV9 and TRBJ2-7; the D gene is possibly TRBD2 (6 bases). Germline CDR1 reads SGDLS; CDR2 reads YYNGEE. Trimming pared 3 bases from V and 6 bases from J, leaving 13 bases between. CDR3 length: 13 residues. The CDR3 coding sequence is TGTGCCAGCAGCGCCGGGAGCGGAGGCGAGCAGTACTTC. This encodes CASSAGSGGEQYF.

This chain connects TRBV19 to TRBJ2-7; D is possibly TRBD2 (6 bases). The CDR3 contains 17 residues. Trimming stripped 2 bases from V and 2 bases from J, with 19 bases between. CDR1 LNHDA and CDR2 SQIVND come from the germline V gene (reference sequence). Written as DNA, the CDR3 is TGTGCCAGTAGTATATATTTCGGAGGGGCTCAGGCCTACGAGCAGTACTTC. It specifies CASSIYFGGAQAYEQYF.

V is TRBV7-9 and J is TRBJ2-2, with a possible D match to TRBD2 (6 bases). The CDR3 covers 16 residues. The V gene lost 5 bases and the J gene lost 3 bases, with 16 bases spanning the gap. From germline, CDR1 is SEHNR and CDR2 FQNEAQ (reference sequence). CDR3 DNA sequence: TGTGCCAGCAGCCCGGGAGCCCTTGGGGACACCGGGGAGCTGTTTTTT. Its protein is CASSPGALGDTGELFF. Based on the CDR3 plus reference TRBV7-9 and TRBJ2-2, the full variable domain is DTGVSQNPRHKITKRGQNVTFRCDPISEHNRLYWYRQTLGQGPEFLTYFQNEAQLEKSRLLSDRFSAERPKGSFSTLEIQRTEQGDSAMYLCASSPGALGDTGELFFGEGSRLTVL.

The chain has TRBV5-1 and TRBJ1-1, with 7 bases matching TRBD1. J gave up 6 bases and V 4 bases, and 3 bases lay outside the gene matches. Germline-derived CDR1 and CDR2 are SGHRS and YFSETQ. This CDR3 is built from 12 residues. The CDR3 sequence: CASSATGSEAFF. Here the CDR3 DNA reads TGCGCCAGCAGCGCGACAGGGTCTGAAGCTTTCTTT.

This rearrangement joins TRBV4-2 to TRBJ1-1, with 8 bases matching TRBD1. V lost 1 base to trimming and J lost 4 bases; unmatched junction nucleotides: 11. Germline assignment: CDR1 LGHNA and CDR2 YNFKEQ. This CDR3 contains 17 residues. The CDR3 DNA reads TGTGCCAGCAGCCAAGCTGGTCAGGGGGCGAGGGGCACTGAAGCTTTCTTT. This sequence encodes CASSQAGQGARGTEAFF.

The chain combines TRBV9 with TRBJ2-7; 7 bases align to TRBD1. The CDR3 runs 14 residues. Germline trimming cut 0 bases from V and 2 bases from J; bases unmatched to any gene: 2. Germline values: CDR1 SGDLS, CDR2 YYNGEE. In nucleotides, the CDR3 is TGTGCCAGCAGCGTAGCCGGGACAGCCTACGAGCAGTACTTC. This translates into CASSVAGTAYEQYF.

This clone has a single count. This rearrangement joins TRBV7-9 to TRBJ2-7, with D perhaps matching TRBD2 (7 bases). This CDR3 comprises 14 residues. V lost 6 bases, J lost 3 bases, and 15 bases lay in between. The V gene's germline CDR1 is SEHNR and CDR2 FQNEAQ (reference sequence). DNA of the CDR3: TGTGCCAGCAGTCCTCAAGGGGGGGACTACGAGCAGTACTTC. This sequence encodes CASSPQGGDYEQYF.

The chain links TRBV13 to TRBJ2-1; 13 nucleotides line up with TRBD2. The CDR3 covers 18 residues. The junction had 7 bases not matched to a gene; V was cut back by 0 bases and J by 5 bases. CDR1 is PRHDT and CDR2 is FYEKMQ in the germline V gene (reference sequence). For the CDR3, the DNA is TGTGCCAGCAGCTTAGGCGTTATCGGGACTAGCGGGGACAATGAGCAGTTCTTC. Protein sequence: CASSLGVIGTSGDNEQFF.

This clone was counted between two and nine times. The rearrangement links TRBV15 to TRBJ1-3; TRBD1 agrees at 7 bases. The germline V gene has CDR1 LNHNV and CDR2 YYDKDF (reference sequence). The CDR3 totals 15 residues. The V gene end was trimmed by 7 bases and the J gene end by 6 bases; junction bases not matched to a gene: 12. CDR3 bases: TGTGCCACCACCTCGACAGGGAAGACCTTAAACACCATATATTTT. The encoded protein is CATTSTGKTLNTIYF.

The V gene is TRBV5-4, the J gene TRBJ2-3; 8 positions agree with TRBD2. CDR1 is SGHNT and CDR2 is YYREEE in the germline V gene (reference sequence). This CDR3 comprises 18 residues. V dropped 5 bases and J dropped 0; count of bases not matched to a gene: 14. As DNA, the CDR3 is TGTGCCAGCAGACTCTCGCCAGCGGGGGTACTTAGCACAGATACGCAGTATTTT. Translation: CASRLSPAGVLSTDTQYF.